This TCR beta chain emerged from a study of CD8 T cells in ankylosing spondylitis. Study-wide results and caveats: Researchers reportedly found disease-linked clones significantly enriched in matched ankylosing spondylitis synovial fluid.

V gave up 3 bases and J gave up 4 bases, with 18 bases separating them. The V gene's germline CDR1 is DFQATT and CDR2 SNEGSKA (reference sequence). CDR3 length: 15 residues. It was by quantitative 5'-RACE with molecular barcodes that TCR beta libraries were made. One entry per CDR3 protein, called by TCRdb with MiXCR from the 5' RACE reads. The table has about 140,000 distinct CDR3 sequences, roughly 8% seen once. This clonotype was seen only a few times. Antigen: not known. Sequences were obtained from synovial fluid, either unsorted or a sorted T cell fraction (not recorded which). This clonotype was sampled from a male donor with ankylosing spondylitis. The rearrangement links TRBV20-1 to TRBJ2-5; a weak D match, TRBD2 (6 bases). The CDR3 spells CSARFPRGGGETQYF. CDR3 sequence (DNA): TGCAGTGCTAGGTTTCCCCGGGGAGGTGGAGAGACCCAGTACTTC.